This T cell receptor (beta chain) was found in a study of CDR3 diversity in severe acne. The ends were cut back, 3 bases at V and 2 bases at J, with 13 bases in the middle. This CDR3 is 15 amino acids long. CDR1 is SGHVS and CDR2 is FNYEAQ in the germline V gene. TCRdb called the PCR reads again in MiXCR, with one record for every CDR3 protein. Of about 98,000 distinct CDR3 sequences listed, roughly 51% are singletons. Sequenced: blood. The sequence came from a male donor with acne. This rearrangement joins TRBV7-6 to TRBJ2-5; possible D gene TRBD2, 5 bases. CDR3 bases: TGTGCCAGCAGCTTCCGAGGACTGGCTCAAGAGACCCAGTACTTC. Protein sequence: CASSFRGLAQETQYF.